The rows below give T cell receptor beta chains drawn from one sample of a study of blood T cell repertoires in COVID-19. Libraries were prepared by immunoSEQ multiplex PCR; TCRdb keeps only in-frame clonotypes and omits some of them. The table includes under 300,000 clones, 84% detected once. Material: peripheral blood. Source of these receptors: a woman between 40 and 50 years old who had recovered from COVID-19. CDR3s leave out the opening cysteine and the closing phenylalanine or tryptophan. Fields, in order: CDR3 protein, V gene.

ASRRQGSGGNTIY,TRBV6-5
ASRQGVTSGANVLT,TRBV2
ASSLLLATDTQY,TRBV28
ASSLEVGRENGYT,TRBV27
ASSWGEGNTIY,TRBV6-6
SVEGQGSTEAF,TRBV29-1
ASQTEYMNTEAF,TRBV5-1
ASSKQAEPAYEQY,TRBV9
ASSLGQGADQPQH,TRBV7-8
ATSDLGGGGTDTQY,TRBV24-1
ATSRDTGVGTEAF,TRBV15
SASKRDTEAF,TRBV20-1
ASSPRTGSNSWYGYT,TRBV28
ASSLRRGNTGELF,TRBV7-9
ASSYSRASGGSQF,TRBV6-5
ASSLIAGAYNEQF,TRBV19
ASSDRVSTEAF,TRBV7-2
ASSPGGPYGYT,TRBV28
ASSLEDRVYEQY,TRBV5-1
ASTGEATYEQY,TRBV3-1/TRBV3-2
ASSPHSNNNEQF,TRBV9
ASTTGPQNTEAF,TRBV27
ASSLRQGIQETQY,TRBV7-9
SAAGNTEAF,TRBV20-1
ATSRAAGGREAF,TRBV15
ASRDGRDRGPWKSNQPQH,TRBV19
ASSYSKSSGGELF,TRBV6-5
AWRSAGLYTGELF,TRBV30
ASSIGVSQPQH,TRBV19
ASGDSTYEQY,TRBV5-1
ASSLARLAGGPGTGELF,TRBV5-1